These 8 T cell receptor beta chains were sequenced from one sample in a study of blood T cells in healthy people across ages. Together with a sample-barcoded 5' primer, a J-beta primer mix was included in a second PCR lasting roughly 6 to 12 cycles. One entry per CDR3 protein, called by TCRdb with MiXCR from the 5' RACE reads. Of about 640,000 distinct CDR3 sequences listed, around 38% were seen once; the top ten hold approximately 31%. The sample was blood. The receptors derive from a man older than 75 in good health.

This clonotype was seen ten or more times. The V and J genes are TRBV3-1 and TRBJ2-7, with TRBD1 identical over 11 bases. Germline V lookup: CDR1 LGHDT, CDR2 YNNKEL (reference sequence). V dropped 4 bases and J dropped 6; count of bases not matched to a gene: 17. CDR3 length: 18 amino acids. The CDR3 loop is CASSRTGGLSGRIGEQYF. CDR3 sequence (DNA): TGTGCCAGCAGCCGGACAGGGGGCCTGAGCGGGAGAATCGGCGAGCAGTACTTC.

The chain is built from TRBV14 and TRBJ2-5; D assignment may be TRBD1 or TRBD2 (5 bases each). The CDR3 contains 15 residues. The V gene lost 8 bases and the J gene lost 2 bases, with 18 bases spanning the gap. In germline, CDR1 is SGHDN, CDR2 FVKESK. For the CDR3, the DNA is TGTGCCAGCTGCCCCACGGGACGCCAACAAGAGACCCAGTACTTC. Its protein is CASCPTGRQQETQYF.

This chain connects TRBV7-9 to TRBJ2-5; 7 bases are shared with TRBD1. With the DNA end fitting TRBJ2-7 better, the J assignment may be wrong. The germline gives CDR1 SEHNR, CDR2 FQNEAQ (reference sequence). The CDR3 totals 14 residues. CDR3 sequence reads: CASSLNRGSSEQYF. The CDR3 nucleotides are TGTGCCAGCAGCTTAAACAGGGGAAGTTCCGAGCAGTACTTC.

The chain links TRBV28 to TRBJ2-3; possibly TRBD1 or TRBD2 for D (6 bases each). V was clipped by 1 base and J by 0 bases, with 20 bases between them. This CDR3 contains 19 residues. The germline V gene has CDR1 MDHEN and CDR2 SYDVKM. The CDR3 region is CASSLYGGRRGESTDTQYF. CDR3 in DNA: TGTGCCAGCAGTTTATACGGTGGCCGGAGGGGGGAAAGCACAGATACGCAGTATTTT.

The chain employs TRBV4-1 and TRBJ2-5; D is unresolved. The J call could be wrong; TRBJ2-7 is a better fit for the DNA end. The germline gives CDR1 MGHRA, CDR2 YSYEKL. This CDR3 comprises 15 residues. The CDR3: CASSPPGRDPHEQYF. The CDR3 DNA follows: TGCGCCAGCAGCCCCCCCGGTCGTGACCCACACGAGCAGTACTTC.

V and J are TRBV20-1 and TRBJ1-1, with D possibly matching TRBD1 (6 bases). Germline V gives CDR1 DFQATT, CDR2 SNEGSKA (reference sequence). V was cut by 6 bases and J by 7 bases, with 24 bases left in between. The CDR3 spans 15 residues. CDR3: CSAPPTARGFSEAFF. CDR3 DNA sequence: TGCAGTGCCCCGCCGACGGCCAGGGGTTTCAGTGAAGCTTTCTTT.

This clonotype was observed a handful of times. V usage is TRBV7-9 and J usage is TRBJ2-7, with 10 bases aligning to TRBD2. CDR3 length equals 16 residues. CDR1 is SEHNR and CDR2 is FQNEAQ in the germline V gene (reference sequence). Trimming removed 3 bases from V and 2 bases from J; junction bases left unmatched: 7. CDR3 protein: CASSFLTSGATYEQYF. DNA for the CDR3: TGTGCCAGCAGCTTCCTAACTAGCGGGGCTACCTACGAGCAGTACTTC.

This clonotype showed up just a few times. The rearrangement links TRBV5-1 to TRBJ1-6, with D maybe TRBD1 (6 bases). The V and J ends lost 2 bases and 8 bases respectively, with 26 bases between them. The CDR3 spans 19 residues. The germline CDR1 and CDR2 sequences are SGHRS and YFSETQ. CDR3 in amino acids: CASSFLTGTQGGPYSPLHF. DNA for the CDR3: TGCGCCAGCAGCTTTCTGACCGGGACGCAAGGGGGACCCTATTCACCCCTCCACTTT.